This TCR beta chain was profiled in a study of neurological immune-mediated disorders. V lost 2 bases and J 4 bases, leaving 12 bases between the germline ends. In germline, CDR1 is MNHEY, CDR2 SMNVEV (reference sequence). The CDR3 totals 14 residues. In its sample, this clonotype was seen many times. TCRdb re-called the 5' RACE reads with MiXCR, one entry per CDR3 protein. The sample includes roughly 14,000 distinct CDR3 sequences, 8% to 13% seen only once; the top ten take around 25%. The source material was PBMCs. This TCR was sampled from a middle-aged woman in good health. The chain carries TRBV27 and TRBJ2-7; D is uncertain. DNA of the CDR3: TGTGCCAGCAGTTTAACGGCGTTTACATACGAGCAGTACTTC. This sequence encodes CASSLTAFTYEQYF.